The clone carrying this TCR beta chain showed up many times. Its antigen remains unknown. Patients were excluded if they had other autoimmune diseases or uncontrolled infections, and likewise if pregnancy or lactation applied. The data derive from a study of Graves' ophthalmopathy and Graves' hyperthyroidism. For the study at large: Peripheral blood was gathered at first diagnosis, ahead of any treatment whatsoever.

RNA served as the template for amplifying TCR beta CDR3 regions. Second-round multiplex PCR followed a first-round RT-PCR using HTBI primers. TCRdb processed the multiplex PCR reads anew with MiXCR; each CDR3 protein has one entry. The sample has roughly 350,000 distinct CDR3 sequences, approximately 18% seen once. Study-wide results and limits: Ophthalmopathy cases were distinguished from stable hyperthyroidism by a 13-signature model, reaching 85% to 90% sensitivity and over 80% specificity. Detection in blood was also observed for most expanded thyroid clonotypes above 0.001 frequency.

Sequencing used peripheral blood. This TCR came from an adult woman with stable Graves' hyperthyroidism.

The CDR3 is CASSSRQGAGETQYF. DNA of the CDR3: TGTGCCAGCAGTTCCCGACAGGGGGCCGGGGAGACCCAGTACTTC. This chain connects TRBV12-3 or TRBV12-4 to TRBJ2-5; 10 bases agree with TRBD1. The ends lost 4 bases at V and 5 bases at J; junction bases unmatched: 7. The CDR3 spans 15 residues.